Shown below are 2 T cell receptor beta chains from a single sample sequenced in a study of cytomegalovirus exposure and HLA in healthy donors. Primers for the PCR totalled 60 Vbeta and 13 Jbeta. Libraries were prepared by immunoSEQ multiplex PCR; TCRdb keeps only in-frame clonotypes and omits some of them. The profile shows under 150,000 clones, approximately 80% of them singletons. The sequenced sample was PBMCs. The receptors were sampled from a woman aged 45 to 65 in good health and CMV-seropositive.

The chain carries TRBV6-1 and TRBJ1-1; possibly TRBD1 for D (5 bases). From germline, CDR1 is MNHNS and CDR2 SASEGT. Trimming left V 4 bases short and J 11 bases short, with 14 bases between. This CDR3 region has 12 residues. The CDR3 DNA follows: TGTGCCAGCAGTGCGAGACAGAACGAGGCTTTCTTT. Translated: CASSARQNEAFF.

This clone was recorded once. The V call is TRBV28, the J call TRBJ2-1; 8 bases are shared with TRBD1. CDR1 and CDR2 from the germline V gene are MDHEN and SYDVKM. This CDR3 has 12 residues. V was clipped by 6 bases and J by 10 bases; unmatched bases: 5. For the CDR3, the DNA is TGTGCCAGCAGGCGACAGGGGTACGAGCAGTTCTTC. Its translation: CASRRQGYEQFF. Variable domain in full (rest from reference TRBV28 and TRBJ2-1): DVKVTQSSRYLVKRTGEKVFLECVQDMDHENMFWYRQDPGLGLRLIYFSYDVKMKEKGDIPEGYSVSREKKERFSLILESASTNQTSMYLCASRRQGYEQFFGPGTRLTVL.